This T cell receptor beta chain was recovered during a study of blood T cell repertoires in COVID-19. On the study more broadly: Material from acute and convalescent COVID-19 was sourced from the United States, Italy and Spain. The cDNA or gDNA used as material had been derived from T cells, B-cell-depleted T cells, or PBMCs.

Germline V gene lookup returns CDR1 SGHNT and CDR2 YENEEA. Unmatched junction bases numbered 10, after V lost 5 bases and J lost 7 bases. The CDR3 contains 15 residues. Source study methods: Amplification with reference gene primers provided the estimates of nucleated cell counts. TCRdb's table, derived via immunoSEQ multiplex PCR, lists solely in-frame clones and lacks some. The V and J calls and clone size come from that table; D and trimming were worked out from the DNA. This sample has around 130,000 clones, with roughly 90% found just once. The V and J genes are TRBV11-3 and TRBJ2-1; TRBD2 agrees at 8 bases. The origin of this receptor is a man between 65 and 85 years old with active COVID-19. The sample comprised peripheral blood. CDR3 amino acids: CASSGSGGRLNEQFF. DNA for the CDR3: TGTGCCAGCAGCGGGAGTGGCGGGAGGTTAAATGAGCAGTTCTTC.